The count of the clone carrying this TCR beta chain is one. Its antigen is unknown. TCRdb recomputed calls from the RT-PCR reads with MiXCR, one row per CDR3 protein. The sample lists approximately 18,000 distinct CDR3 sequences, less than 75% occurring once. The CDR3 contains 13 residues. The germline V gene has CDR1 KGHSH and CDR2 LQKENI. V lost 2 bases and J 5 bases, leaving 9 bases between the germline ends. The sample comes from a study of yellow fever vaccine responses in identical twins. Study findings and constraints: Twins reportedly appeared to share part of their vaccine T cell response while keeping part individual.

V gene TRBV18 combines with J gene TRBJ1-1, with D perhaps TRBD1 (5 bases). The receptor was isolated from a woman in her late teens or twenties who received the yellow fever vaccine. Sequenced here: T cells from blood (PBMCs), unsorted or a sorted subset (not recorded which), sampled before or after yellow fever vaccination (not recorded which). CDR3 bases: TGTGCCAGCTCACCAGGGGGTCGGACTGAAGCTTTCTTT. As protein: CASSPGGRTEAFF.